The entry below gives a single T cell receptor (beta chain) sequence along with its context. This clonotype was seen repeatedly, ten times or more. Its antigen target is currently unknown. Within one base of it there is no much larger clone, and no base qualities were kept. The CDR1 and CDR2 encoded by the germline V gene are SGHRS and YFSETQ. From the cysteine through the phenylalanine, the CDR3 covers 17 amino acids. Only the CDR3 region is kept as DNA, spanning 51 bases read in frame from base 1. Trimmed from V: 0 bases; trimmed from J: 0 bases; junction bases lacking a gene match: 7. Read against the paper, the sample's treatment or condition label means: allogeneic hematopoietic cell transplantation with graft depleted of TCRalphabeta T cells and CD19 B cells. The transplant recipients were children given TCRalphabeta/CD19-depleted allogeneic hematopoietic cell grafts. The method behind the library was PCR. Reads for this sample came from an Illumina HiSeq 2500. TCR libraries were prepared with molecular barcoding, using unique molecular identifiers to normalize TCRbeta repertoire quantification. In-frame beta chains were kept once TCRdb had trimmed the public reads at Q25 with fastp and called clones with MiXCR. Rows matching on CDR3 protein sequence are summarized as one entry with the most common DNA and genes. Within this sample are about 350,000 distinct CDR3 sequences, with about a sixth of them counted one time only. About 41% of the sample lies in the top ten.

These data are taken from a study of T-cell reconstitution after alpha-beta-depleted transplantation in children (dated by TCRdb to 2015 to 2016). Regarding the study in general: Using TCR repertoire profiling, the study followed T-cell immune reconstitution in a quantitative way in children after TCRalphabeta/CD19-depleted allogeneic hematopoietic cell transplantation.

Findings and caveats that apply to the study as a whole: In some patients, the high TCRbeta diversity seen at day 60 was put down to recipient T cells and intrathymic progenitors that had survived conditioning. Over the following months the frequencies of hyperexpanded clones went down, and after one year T-cell counts and TCRbeta diversity were mostly credited to newly produced T cells. The apparently early alphabetaT-cell count recovery about two months after transplant was reportedly dependent on only several hundred rapidly expanded clones derived from non-depleted graft cells.

The receptor comes from a male patient between 2 and 10 years old who had a stem cell transplant for acute lymphoblastic leukemia, so the T cells may come from the graft donor. Sequenced here: PBMCs, mostly from graft donor cells, sampled 360 days after TCRalphabeta/CD19-depleted stem cell transplant. The rearrangement joined TRBV5-1 to TRBJ2-7, and 9 junction bases match TRBD2. The DNA sequence is as follows: TGCGCCAGCAGCTTGGCCCCCACTAGCGGGTACTCCTACGAGCAGTACTTC. This sequence encodes CASSLAPTSGYSYEQYF.